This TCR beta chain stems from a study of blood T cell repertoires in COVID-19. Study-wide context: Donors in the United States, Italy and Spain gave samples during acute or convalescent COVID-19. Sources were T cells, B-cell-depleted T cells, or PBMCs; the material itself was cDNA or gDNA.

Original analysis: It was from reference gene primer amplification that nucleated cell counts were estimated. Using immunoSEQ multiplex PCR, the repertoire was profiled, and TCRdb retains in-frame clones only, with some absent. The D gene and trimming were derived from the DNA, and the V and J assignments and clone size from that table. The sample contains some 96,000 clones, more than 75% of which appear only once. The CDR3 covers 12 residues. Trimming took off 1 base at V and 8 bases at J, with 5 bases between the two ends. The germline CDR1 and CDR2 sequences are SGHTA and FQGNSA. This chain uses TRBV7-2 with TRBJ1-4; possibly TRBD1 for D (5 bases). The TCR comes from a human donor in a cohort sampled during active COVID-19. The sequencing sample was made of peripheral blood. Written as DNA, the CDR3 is TGTGCCAGCAGCTTAGAGGGGGAAAAACTGTTTTTT. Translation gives CASSLEGEKLFF.